The T cell receptor (beta chain) under discussion was sequenced for a study of blood T cells in healthy people across ages. As for this clonotype: Its target is not known.

Study-level results: Both naive CD4+ cell counts and diversity were greater in long-lived donors than in aged donors. Older age coincided with a roughly linear decline in TCR beta diversity per million T cells.

Next came a second PCR, run for about 6 to 12 cycles, which used a sample-barcoded 5' primer along with a J-beta primer mix. TCRdb analysed the 5' RACE reads with MiXCR anew, one entry per CDR3 protein. The table has fewer than 800,000 distinct CDR3 sequences, more than 40% seen once. CDR1 and CDR2 (germline): LNHNV, YYDKDF (reference sequence). The CDR3 is 14 residues long. V was clipped by 1 base and J by 2 bases, with 9 bases between them. The clonotype comes from an older woman in good health. The source material was blood. V gene TRBV15 combines with J gene TRBJ2-7; D unresolved. As DNA, the CDR3 is TGTGCCACCAGCAGAGTTGGCGTTACCTACGAGCAGTACTTC. This encodes CATSRVGVTYEQYF.